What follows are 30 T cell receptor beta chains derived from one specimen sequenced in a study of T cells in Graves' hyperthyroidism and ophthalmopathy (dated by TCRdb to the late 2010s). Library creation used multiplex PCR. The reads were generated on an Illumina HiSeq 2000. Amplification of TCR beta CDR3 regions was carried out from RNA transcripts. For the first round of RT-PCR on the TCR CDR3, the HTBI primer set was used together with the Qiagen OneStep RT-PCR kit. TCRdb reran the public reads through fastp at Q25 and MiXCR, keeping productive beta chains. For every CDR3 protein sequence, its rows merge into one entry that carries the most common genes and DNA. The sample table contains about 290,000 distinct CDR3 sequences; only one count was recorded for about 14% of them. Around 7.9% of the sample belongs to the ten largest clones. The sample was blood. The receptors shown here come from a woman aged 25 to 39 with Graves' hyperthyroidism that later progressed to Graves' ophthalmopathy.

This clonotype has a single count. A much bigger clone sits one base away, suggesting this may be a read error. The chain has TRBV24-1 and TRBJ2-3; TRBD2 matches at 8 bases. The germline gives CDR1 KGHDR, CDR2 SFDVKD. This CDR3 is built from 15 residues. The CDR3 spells CATSEVAGSTDTRYF. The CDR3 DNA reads TGTGCCACCAGTGAGGTAGCGGGATCCACAGATACGCGGTATTTT.

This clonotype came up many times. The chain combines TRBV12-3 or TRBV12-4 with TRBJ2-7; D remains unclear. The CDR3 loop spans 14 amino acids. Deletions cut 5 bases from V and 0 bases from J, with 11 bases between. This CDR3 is CASSHPLSSYEQYF. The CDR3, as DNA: TGTGCCAGCAGTCACCCCCTAAGCTCCTACGAGCAGTACTTC.

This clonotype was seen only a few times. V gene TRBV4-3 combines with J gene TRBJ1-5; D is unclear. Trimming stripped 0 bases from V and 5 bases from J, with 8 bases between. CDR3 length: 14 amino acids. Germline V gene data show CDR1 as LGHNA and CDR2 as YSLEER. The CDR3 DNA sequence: TGCGCCAGCAGCCAAGATCAGGAGTATCAGCCCCAGCATTTT. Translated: CASSQDQEYQPQHF.

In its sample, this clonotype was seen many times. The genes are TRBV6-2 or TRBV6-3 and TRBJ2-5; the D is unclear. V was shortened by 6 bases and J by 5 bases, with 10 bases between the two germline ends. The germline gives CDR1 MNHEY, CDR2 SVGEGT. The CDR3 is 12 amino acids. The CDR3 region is CASRRPVETQYF. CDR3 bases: TGTGCCAGCAGGCGCCCGGTGGAGACCCAGTACTTC.

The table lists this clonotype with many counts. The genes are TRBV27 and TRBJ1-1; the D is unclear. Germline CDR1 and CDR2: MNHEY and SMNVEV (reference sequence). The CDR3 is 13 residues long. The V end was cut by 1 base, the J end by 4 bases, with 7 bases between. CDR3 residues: CASSLFEGTEAFF. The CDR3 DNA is TGTGCCAGCAGTTTATTCGAGGGCACTGAAGCTTTCTTT.

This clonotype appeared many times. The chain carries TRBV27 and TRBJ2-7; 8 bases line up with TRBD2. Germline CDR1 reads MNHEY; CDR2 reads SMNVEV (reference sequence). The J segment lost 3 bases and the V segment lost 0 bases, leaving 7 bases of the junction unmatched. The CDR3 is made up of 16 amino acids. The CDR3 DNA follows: TGTGCCAGCAGTTTATCGAGGCGAGCGGGAGTCTACGAGCAGTACTTC. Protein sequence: CASSLSRRAGVYEQYF.

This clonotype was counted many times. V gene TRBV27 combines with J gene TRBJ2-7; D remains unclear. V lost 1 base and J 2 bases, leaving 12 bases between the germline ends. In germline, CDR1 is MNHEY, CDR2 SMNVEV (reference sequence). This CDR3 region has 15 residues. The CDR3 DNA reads TGTGCCAGCAGTTTATTTTCGGACGGCCCCTACGAGCAGTACTTC. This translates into CASSLFSDGPYEQYF.

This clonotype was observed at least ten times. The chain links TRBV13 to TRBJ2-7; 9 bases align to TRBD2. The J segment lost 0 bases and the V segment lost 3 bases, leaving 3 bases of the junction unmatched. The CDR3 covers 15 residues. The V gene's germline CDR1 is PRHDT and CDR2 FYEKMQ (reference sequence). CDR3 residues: CASSLASGVSYEQYF. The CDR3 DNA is TGTGCCAGCAGCTTGGCTAGCGGGGTCTCCTACGAGCAGTACTTC.

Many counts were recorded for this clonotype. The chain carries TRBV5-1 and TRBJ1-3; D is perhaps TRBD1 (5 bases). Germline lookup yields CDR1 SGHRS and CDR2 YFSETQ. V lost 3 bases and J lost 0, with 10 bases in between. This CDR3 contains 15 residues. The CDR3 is CASSSGAVSGNTIYF. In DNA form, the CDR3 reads TGCGCCAGCAGCTCCGGGGCGGTCTCTGGAAACACCATATATTTT.

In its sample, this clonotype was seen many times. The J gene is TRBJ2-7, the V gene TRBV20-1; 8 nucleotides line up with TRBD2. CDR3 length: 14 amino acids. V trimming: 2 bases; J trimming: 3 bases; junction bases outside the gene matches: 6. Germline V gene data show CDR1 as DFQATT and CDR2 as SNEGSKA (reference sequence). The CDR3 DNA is TGCAGTGCTAGAAGGCTAGCGGGCCACTACGAGCAGTACTTC. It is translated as CSARRLAGHYEQYF.

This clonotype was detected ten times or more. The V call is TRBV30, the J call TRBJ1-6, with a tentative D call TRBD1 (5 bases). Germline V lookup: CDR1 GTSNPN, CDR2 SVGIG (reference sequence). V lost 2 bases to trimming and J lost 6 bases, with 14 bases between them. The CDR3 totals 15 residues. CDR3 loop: CAWSSPGTVNSPLHF. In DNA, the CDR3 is TGTGCCTGGAGTTCCCCGGGGACGGTTAATTCACCCCTCCACTTT.

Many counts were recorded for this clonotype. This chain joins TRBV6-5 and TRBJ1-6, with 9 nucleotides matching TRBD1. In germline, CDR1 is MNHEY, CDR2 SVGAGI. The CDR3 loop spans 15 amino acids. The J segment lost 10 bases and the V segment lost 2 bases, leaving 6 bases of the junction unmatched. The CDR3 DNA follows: TGTGCCAGCAGTTACGACCGGGACAGGGTATCACCCCTCCACTTT. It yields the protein CASSYDRDRVSPLHF.

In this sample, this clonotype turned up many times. Here the CDR3 DNA reads TGCAGCGCCCGGGAGGGGACGACCACTGAAGCTTTCTTT. It yields the protein CSAREGTTTEAFF. The gene calls are TRBV29-1 and TRBJ1-1, with a tentative D call TRBD1 (5 bases). From germline, CDR1 is SQVTM and CDR2 ANQGSEA. This CDR3 has 13 amino acids. Trimming removed 7 bases from V and 4 bases from J, with 16 bases in between.

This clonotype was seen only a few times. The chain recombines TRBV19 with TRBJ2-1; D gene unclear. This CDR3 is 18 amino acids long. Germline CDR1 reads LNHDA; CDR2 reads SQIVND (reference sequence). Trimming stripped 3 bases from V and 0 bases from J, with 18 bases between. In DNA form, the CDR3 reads TGTGCCAGTAGTATGCCCCGTCCCCTAGAGCTCTCCTACAATGAGCAGTTCTTC. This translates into CASSMPRPLELSYNEQFF.

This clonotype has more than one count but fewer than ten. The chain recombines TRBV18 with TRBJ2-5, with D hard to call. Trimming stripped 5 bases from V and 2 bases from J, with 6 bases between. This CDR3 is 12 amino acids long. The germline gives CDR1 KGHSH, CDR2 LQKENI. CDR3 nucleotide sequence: TGTGCCAGCTCAGGGCGACAAGAGACCCAGTACTTC. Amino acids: CASSGRQETQYF.

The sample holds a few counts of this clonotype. CDR3 sequence reads: CASSQVGDSYNEQFF. CDR3 bases: TGCGCCAGCAGCCAAGTAGGGGACAGCTACAATGAGCAGTTCTTC. The chain joins TRBV4-3 to TRBJ2-1, with TRBD1 matching 7 bases. Germline loops: CDR1 LGHNA, CDR2 YSLEER. This CDR3 is 15 amino acids long. The V and J ends lost 1 base and 3 bases, in that order; junction bases with no gene match: 3.

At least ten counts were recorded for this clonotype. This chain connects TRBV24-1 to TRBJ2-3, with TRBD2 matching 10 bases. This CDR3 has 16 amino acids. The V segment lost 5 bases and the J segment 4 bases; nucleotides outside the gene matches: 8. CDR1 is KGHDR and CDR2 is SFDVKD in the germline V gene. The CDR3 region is CATSVASGSRSDTQYF. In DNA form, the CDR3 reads TGTGCCACCAGTGTGGCTAGCGGGAGTCGTTCAGATACGCAGTATTTT.

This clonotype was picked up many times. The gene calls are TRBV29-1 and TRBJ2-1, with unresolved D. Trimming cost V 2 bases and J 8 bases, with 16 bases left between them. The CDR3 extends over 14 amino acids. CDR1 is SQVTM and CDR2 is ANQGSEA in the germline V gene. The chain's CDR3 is CSVESALGLDEQFF. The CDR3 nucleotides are TGCAGCGTTGAATCGGCCTTGGGGTTGGATGAGCAGTTCTTC.

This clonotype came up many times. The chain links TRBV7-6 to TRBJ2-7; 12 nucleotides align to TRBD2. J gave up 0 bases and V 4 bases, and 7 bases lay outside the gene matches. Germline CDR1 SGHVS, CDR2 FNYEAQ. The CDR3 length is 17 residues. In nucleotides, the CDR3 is TGTGCCAGCAGCTCCTCCGGACTAGCGGGGCCCTCCTACGAGCAGTACTTC. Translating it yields CASSSSGLAGPSYEQYF. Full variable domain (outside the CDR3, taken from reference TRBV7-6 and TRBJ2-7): GAGVSQSPRYKVTKRGQDVALRCDPISGHVSLYWYRQALGQGPEFLTYFNYEAQQDKSGLPNDRFSAERPEGSISTLTIQRTEQRDSAMYRCASSSSGLAGPSYEQYFGPGTRLTVT.

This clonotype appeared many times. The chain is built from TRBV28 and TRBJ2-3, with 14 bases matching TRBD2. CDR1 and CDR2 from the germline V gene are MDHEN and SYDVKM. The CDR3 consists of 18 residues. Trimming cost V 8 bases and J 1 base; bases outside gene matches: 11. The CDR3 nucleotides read TGTGCCAGCGACGGGGGGACTAGCGGGAGCGTCGGCACAGATACGCAGTATTTT. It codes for CASDGGTSGSVGTDTQYF.

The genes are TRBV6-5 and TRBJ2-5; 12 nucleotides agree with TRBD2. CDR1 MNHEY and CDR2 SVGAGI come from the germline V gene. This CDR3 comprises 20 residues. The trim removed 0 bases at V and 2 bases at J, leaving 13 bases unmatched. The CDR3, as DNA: TGTGCCAGCAGTTACTCGGTGCAAGAGGCTAGCGGGAGGGTACAAGAGACCCAGTACTTC. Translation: CASSYSVQEASGRVQETQYF.

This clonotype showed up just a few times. This CDR3 reads CASSQDASDMNTEAFF. In nucleotides, the CDR3 is TGTGCCAGCAGCCAAGATGCATCCGACATGAACACTGAAGCTTTCTTT. The J gene is TRBJ1-1, the V gene TRBV4-2; D gene uncertain. This CDR3 has 16 amino acids. Germline V gene sequence: CDR1 LGHNA, CDR2 YNFKEQ. Trimming shortened V by 0 bases and J by 0 bases, and 11 bases separated the two germline ends.

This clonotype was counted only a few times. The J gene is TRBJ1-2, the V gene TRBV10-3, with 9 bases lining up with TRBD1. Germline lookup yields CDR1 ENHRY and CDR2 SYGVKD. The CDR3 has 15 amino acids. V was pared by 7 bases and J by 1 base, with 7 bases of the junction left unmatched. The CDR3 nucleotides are TGTGCCATCAATGACAGGGGGGGGGATAACTATGGCTACACCTTC. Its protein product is CAINDRGGDNYGYTF.

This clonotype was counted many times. CDR3: CASSQGGRNEQFF. The CDR3 DNA reads TGCGCCAGCAGCCAAGGCGGGCGGAATGAGCAGTTCTTC. The chain is built from TRBV5-1 and TRBJ2-1, with D tentatively TRBD2 (5 bases). V lost 4 bases and J 7 bases, leaving 12 bases between the germline ends. CDR3 length: 13 residues. Germline V CDR1 and CDR2: SGHRS, YFSETQ.

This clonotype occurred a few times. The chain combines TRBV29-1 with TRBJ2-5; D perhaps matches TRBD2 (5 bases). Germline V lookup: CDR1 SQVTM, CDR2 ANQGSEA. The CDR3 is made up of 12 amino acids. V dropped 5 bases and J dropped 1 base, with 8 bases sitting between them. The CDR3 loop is CSVRGFQETQYF. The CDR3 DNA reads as TGCAGCGTTCGGGGTTTCCAAGAGACCCAGTACTTC.

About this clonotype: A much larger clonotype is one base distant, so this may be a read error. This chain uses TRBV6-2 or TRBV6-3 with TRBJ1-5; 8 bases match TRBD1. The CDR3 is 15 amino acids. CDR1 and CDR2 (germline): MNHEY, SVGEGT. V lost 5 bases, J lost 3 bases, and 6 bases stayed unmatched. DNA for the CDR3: TGTGCCAGCAGTCCCGGGACAGGATACAATCAGCCCCAGCATTTT. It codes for CASSPGTGYNQPQHF.

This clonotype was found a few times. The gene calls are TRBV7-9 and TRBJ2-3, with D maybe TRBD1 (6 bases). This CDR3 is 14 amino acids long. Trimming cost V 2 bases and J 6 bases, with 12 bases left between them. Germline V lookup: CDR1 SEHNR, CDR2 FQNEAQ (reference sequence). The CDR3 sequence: CASSLLTGLDTQYF. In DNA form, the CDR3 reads TGTGCCAGCAGCTTACTTACAGGGTTGGATACGCAGTATTTT.

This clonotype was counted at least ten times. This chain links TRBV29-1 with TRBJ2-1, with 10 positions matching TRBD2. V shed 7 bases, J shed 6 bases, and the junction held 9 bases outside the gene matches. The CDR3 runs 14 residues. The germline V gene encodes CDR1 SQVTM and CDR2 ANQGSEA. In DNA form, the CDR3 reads TGCAGCGCCACCCTGGCTAGCGGGAGCAATGAGCAGTTCTTC. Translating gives CSATLASGSNEQFF.

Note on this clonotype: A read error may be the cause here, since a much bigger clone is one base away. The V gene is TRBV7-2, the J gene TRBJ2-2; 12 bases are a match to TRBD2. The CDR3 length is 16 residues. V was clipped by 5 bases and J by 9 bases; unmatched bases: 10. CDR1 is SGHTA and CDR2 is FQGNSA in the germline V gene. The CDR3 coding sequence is TGTGCCAGCAGCGCCAGTCTAGCGGGAGGGCCGCGGGAGCTGTTTTTT. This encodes CASSASLAGGPRELFF.

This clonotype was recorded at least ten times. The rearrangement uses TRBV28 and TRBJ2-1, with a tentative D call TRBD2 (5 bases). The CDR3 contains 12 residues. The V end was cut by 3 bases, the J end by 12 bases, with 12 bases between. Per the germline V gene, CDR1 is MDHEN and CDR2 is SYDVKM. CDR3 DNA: TGTGCCAGCAGTTTGAGGAGGTTTGTGCAGTTCTTC. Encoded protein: CASSLRRFVQFF.